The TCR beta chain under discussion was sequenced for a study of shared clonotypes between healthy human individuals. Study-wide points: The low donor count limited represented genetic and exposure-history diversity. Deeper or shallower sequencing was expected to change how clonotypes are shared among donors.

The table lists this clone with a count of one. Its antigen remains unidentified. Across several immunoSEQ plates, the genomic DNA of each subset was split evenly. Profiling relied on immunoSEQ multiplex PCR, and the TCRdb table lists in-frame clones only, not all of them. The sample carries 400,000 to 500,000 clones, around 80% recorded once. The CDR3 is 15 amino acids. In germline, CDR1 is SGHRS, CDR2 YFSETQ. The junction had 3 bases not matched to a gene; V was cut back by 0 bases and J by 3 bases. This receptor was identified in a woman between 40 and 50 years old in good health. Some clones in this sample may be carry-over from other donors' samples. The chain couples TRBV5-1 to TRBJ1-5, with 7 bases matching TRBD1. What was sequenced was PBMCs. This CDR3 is CASSLGTGANQPQHF. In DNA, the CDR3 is TGCGCCAGCAGCTTGGGGACAGGAGCCAATCAGCCCCAGCATTTT. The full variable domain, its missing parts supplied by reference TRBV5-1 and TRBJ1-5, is KAGVTQTPRYLIKTRGQQVTLSCSPISGHRSVSWYQQTPGQGLQFLFEYFSETQRNKGNFPGRFSGRQFSNSRSEMNVSTLELGDSALYLCASSLGTGANQPQHFGDGTRLSIL.